The T cell receptor (beta chain) described here comes from a study of beta chain features in type 1 diabetes. Every isolated RNA sample was fully reverse transcribed, so sequencing captured expressed TCRB transcripts. Clones were read by immunoSEQ multiplex PCR, and TCRdb kept only the in-frame ones, dropping some. The repertoire has about 930,000 clones, 15% to 20% of them found once; the top ten carry about 0.02%. Germline CDR1 SGHAT, CDR2 FQNNGV. The V gene lost 4 bases and the J gene lost 6 bases, with 24 bases spanning the gap. CDR3 length equals 17 residues. This clone was counted a few times. This clonotype was obtained from a woman between 18 and 29 years old in good health. The sequenced sample was naive CD4+ T cells from blood. This chain uses TRBV11-2 with TRBJ1-2; D is possibly TRBD1 (6 bases). The CDR3: CASSSHRGRTVRDGYTF. The CDR3 region has the DNA TGTGCCAGCAGCTCCCATAGAGGCCGGACAGTTCGGGATGGCTACACCTTC.